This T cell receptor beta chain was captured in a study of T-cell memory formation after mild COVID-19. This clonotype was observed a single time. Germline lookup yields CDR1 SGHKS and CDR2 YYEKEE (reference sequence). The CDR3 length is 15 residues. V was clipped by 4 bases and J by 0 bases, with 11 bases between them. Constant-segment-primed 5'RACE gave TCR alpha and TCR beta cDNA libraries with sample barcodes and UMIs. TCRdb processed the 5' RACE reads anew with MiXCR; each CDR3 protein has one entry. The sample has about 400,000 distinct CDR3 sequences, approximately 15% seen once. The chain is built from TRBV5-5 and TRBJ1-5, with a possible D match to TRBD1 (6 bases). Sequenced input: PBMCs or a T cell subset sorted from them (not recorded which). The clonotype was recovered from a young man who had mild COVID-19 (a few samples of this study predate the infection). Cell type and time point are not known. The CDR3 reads CASSTGQYSNQPQHF. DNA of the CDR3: TGTGCCAGCAGCACGGGACAATATAGCAATCAGCCCCAGCATTTT.